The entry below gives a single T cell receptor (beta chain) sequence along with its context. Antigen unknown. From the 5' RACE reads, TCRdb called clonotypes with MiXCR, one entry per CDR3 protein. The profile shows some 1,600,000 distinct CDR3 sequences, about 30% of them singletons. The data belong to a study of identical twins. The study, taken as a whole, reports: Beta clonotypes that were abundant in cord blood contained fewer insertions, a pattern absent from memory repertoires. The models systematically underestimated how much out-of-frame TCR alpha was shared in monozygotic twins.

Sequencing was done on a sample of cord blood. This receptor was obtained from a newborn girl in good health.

CDR3: CSARDWVAGKGTQYF. The CDR3 DNA is TGCAGTGCTAGAGATTGGGTAGCGGGAAAGGGGACCCAGTACTTC. J is TRBJ2-5 and V is TRBV20-1; 8 positions agree with TRBD2. V lost 0 bases to trimming and J lost 7 bases; unmatched junction nucleotides: 10. This CDR3 is 15 amino acids long. CDR1 DFQATT and CDR2 SNEGSKA come from the germline V gene (reference sequence).